Listed here are 27 T cell receptor beta chains from one sample, sequenced in a study of graft-versus-host responses after intestinal transplantation. The data were produced by immunoSEQ multiplex PCR, yet TCRdb's version contains in-frame clones alone and is incomplete. The repertoire has 30,000 to 35,000 clones, just under 85% of them found once; the top ten carry roughly a fifth. These receptors have no identified antigens. The sequencing here drew on unstimulated CD8+ T cells sorted from spleen or lymph node cells, taken before intestinal transplant. The receptors here all came from a human donor who received an intestinal transplant.

The chain combines TRBV5-1 with TRBJ2-1, with 8 bases that match TRBD2. Per the germline V gene, CDR1 is SGHRS and CDR2 is YFSETQ. CDR3 length equals 17 residues. V gave up 0 bases and J gave up 1 base; unmatched junction bases: 6. CDR3 DNA sequence: TGCGCCAGCAGCTTGGGGGTAGCGGGGAGGTCCTACAATGAGCAGTTCTTC. As protein: CASSLGVAGRSYNEQFF.

CDR3 region: CARTQKQGRGGYTF. CDR3 DNA: TGTGCCAGGACCCAGAAACAGGGGAGAGGTGGCTACACCTTC. This rearrangement joins TRBV2 to TRBJ1-2; 7 bases are a match to TRBD1. Germline trimming cut 9 bases from V and 7 bases from J; bases unmatched to any gene: 14. Germline lookup yields CDR1 SNHLY and CDR2 FYNNEI. The CDR3 covers 14 residues.

The chain joins TRBV4-1 to TRBJ2-7; D perhaps matches TRBD1 (6 bases). This CDR3 has 15 residues. Trimming stripped 4 bases from V and 7 bases from J, with 20 bases between. Germline V gives CDR1 MGHRA, CDR2 YSYEKL. The CDR3 loop is CASSRKTAPGTEQYF. The CDR3 region has the DNA TGCGCCAGCAGCCGCAAAACCGCCCCTGGGACAGAGCAGTACTTC.

This chain links TRBV7-9 with TRBJ2-7, with TRBD2 matching over 8 bases. Germline V gene data show CDR1 as SEHNR and CDR2 as FQNEAQ (reference sequence). This CDR3 region has 14 residues. V gave up 5 bases and J gave up 0 bases; unmatched junction bases: 3. DNA of the CDR3: TGTGCCAGCAGCGCCGGGACTAGCTCCTACGAGCAGTACTTC. It translates to CASSAGTSSYEQYF.

The chain recombines TRBV10-3 with TRBJ1-1, with D possibly matching TRBD1 (6 bases). Germline V gene lookup returns CDR1 ENHRY and CDR2 SYGVKD. The V end lost 7 bases, the J end lost 3 bases, and 12 bases lay between the germline ends. This CDR3 spans 13 amino acids. The CDR3 loop reads CAIIKQGDTEAFF. CDR3 nucleotides: TGTGCCATCATCAAACAGGGAGACACTGAAGCTTTCTTT.

The J gene is TRBJ2-7, the V gene TRBV27; 8 positions match TRBD2. The CDR3 is made up of 13 amino acids. The trim removed 4 bases at V and 2 bases at J, leaving 1 base unmatched. CDR1 is MNHEY, CDR2 SMNVEV, per germline (reference sequence). The CDR3 DNA reads as TGTGCCAGCAGTTCCGGGAGGGCCTACGAGCAGTACTTC. Its protein product is CASSSGRAYEQYF.

The chain links TRBV25-1 to TRBJ2-7; a weak D match, TRBD1 (6 bases). V was shortened by 8 bases and J by 0 bases, with 11 bases between the two germline ends. The CDR3 is 13 residues long. Germline values: CDR1 MGHDK, CDR2 SYGVNS. The CDR3 protein is CASQDSGSYEQYF. CDR3 DNA: TGTGCCAGCCAGGACAGTGGCTCCTACGAGCAGTACTTC.

The chain links TRBV28 to TRBJ2-1; TRBD1 might be the D (6 bases). This CDR3 spans 13 amino acids. V lost 6 bases and J 6 bases, leaving 12 bases between the germline ends. Germline CDR1 and CDR2: MDHEN and SYDVKM. CDR3 nucleotide sequence: TGTGCCAGCAGACCGGACAGTCCCAATGAGCAGTTCTTC. Translating gives CASRPDSPNEQFF.

The chain has TRBV11-2 and TRBJ2-2; a weak D match, TRBD1 (6 bases). Germline V lookup: CDR1 SGHAT, CDR2 FQNNGV. The CDR3 has 19 amino acids. V lost 2 bases to trimming and J lost 3 bases, with 22 bases between them. The CDR3 DNA reads TGTGCCAGCAGCTTATATCCCCATAGACAGGTGGGGGACACCGGGGAGCTGTTTTTT. Translation: CASSLYPHRQVGDTGELFF.

This sequence joins TRBV6-1 and TRBJ2-6; D is unclear. Trimming cost V 2 bases and J 2 bases, with 10 bases left between them. The CDR3 runs to 16 residues. Germline CDR1 is MNHNS and CDR2 is SASEGT. CDR3 protein: CASSEHGLTGANVLTF. DNA for the CDR3: TGTGCCAGCAGTGAACACGGTTTAACTGGGGCCAACGTCCTGACTTTC.

The gene calls are TRBV5-4 and TRBJ2-1; a possible D gene is TRBD1 (5 bases). CDR3 length: 17 residues. Germline loops: CDR1 SGHNT, CDR2 YYREEE (reference sequence). Trimming removed 3 bases from V and 8 bases from J, with 24 bases in between. This chain's CDR3 is CASSWGPRLSSVDEQFF. The CDR3 bases are TGTGCCAGCAGCTGGGGCCCCCGGTTATCTTCAGTCGATGAGCAGTTCTTC.

The gene calls are TRBV6-5 and TRBJ2-7; 9 bases agree with TRBD1. Germline assignment: CDR1 MNHEY and CDR2 SVGAGI. After removal of 5 bases from V and 3 bases from J, the junction contained 5 bases not matched to a gene. The CDR3 sequence is 14 residues long. The CDR3 DNA reads as TGTGCCAGCAGTCCGGGACAGGGAGGCTACGAGCAGTACTTC. Amino acid sequence: CASSPGQGGYEQYF.

The chain has TRBV27 and TRBJ2-7; D uncertain. Germline-derived CDR1 and CDR2 are MNHEY and SMNVEV (reference sequence). Trimming took off 7 bases at V and 0 bases at J, with 10 bases between the two ends. This CDR3 region has 13 residues. CDR3 sequence (DNA): TGTGCCAGCATGTCATTCAGCTCCTACGAGCAGTACTTC. This gives the protein CASMSFSSYEQYF.

This chain links TRBV7-6 with TRBJ2-7, with D uncertain. The germline V and J ends were trimmed by 5 bases and 0 bases, with 11 bases remaining between them. This CDR3 comprises 14 residues. Germline V gene sequence: CDR1 SGHVS, CDR2 FNYEAQ. This chain's CDR3 is CASSPLVSSYEQYF. The CDR3 nucleotides are TGTGCCAGCAGCCCACTCGTTAGCTCCTACGAGCAGTACTTC.

The chain uses TRBV28 and TRBJ1-4; D is uncertain. Trimming took 7 bases from V and 0 from J, leaving 15 bases between them. The CDR3 spans 16 residues. Germline V lookup: CDR1 MDHEN, CDR2 SYDVKM. The CDR3 coding sequence is TGTGCCAGCACCCCATTGTGGAGAGCAACTAATGAAAAACTGTTTTTT. It specifies CASTPLWRATNEKLFF.

This clone has a handful of counts. The gene calls are TRBV5-1 and TRBJ1-1; D is unclear. CDR1 is SGHRS and CDR2 is YFSETQ in the germline V gene. V shed 0 bases and J shed 5 bases, with 5 bases lying between them. The CDR3 is 12 residues long. This CDR3 reads CASSLGRTEAFF. The CDR3 bases are TGCGCCAGCAGCTTGGGCAGAACTGAAGCTTTCTTT.

The rearrangement links TRBV19 to TRBJ2-7, with D perhaps TRBD2 (5 bases). There are 13 residues in the CDR3. V was clipped by 2 bases and J by 6 bases, with 11 bases between them. Germline V gene data show CDR1 as LNHDA and CDR2 as SQIVND (reference sequence). CDR3 bases: TGTGCCAGTAGTATACTGTCGGGGAGCGAGCAGTACTTC. This translates into CASSILSGSEQYF.

The chain carries TRBV2 and TRBJ2-2; a weak D match, TRBD1 (5 bases). With 5 bases removed from V and 4 bases from J, the gap between germline ends came to 11 bases. The CDR3 spans 14 residues. In germline, CDR1 is SNHLY, CDR2 FYNNEI. CDR3 nucleotide sequence: TGTGCCAGCAGTACCCCTAGGGGCACCGGGGAGCTGTTTTTT. It translates to CASSTPRGTGELFF.

The chain couples TRBV7-2 to TRBJ1-1, with 9 bases matching TRBD1. Per the germline V gene, CDR1 is SGHTA and CDR2 is FQGNSA. V trimming: 5 bases; J trimming: 3 bases; junction bases outside the gene matches: 10. CDR3 size: 16 residues. CDR3 DNA sequence: TGTGCCAGCAGCCGGGACAGGGTAATCAAGTACACTGAAGCTTTCTTT. As protein: CASSRDRVIKYTEAFF.

V usage is TRBV27 and J usage is TRBJ2-7, with a tentative D call TRBD2 (6 bases). The V end lost 1 base, the J end lost 1 base, and 8 bases lay between the germline ends. Germline V gives CDR1 MNHEY, CDR2 SMNVEV (reference sequence). CDR3 size: 14 residues. Written as DNA, the CDR3 is TGTGCCAGCAGTTTATGGACTAATTCCTACGAGCAGTACTTC. It codes for CASSLWTNSYEQYF.

V is TRBV6-5 and J is TRBJ2-1, with TRBD2 identical over 11 bases. The CDR3 has 16 amino acids. Trimming at V came to 2 bases and at J to 3 bases, leaving 3 bases not matched to a gene. CDR1 and CDR2 from the germline V gene are MNHEY and SVGAGI. DNA of the CDR3: TGTGCCAGCAGTTACACTAGCGGGAGTAGCTACAATGAGCAGTTCTTC. It is translated as CASSYTSGSSYNEQFF.

The rearrangement joins TRBV7-9 to TRBJ1-1; 7 nucleotides match TRBD1. The CDR3 is 15 residues long. Germline V CDR1 and CDR2: SEHNR, FQNEAQ (reference sequence). V dropped 7 bases and J dropped 0; count of bases not matched to a gene: 8. The CDR3 sequence: CASTPGTAMNTEAFF. The CDR3 DNA is TGTGCCAGCACCCCGGGGACAGCCATGAACACTGAAGCTTTCTTT.

By frequency in the sample, this clone is medium-sized. In the same sample, other DNA sequences code for this CDR3. The chain links TRBV11-2 to TRBJ2-5, with 8 positions matching TRBD1. Trimming removed 1 base from V and 4 bases from J; junction bases left unmatched: 5. Germline V gene sequence: CDR1 SGHAT, CDR2 FQNNGV. The length of the CDR3 is 15 residues. DNA for the CDR3: TGTGCCAGCAGCTTAGTGTCAGGACAGGGAGAGACCCAGTACTTC. Its translation is CASSLVSGQGETQYF.

This clone showed up just a few times. The gene calls are TRBV28 and TRBJ1-6, with D possibly TRBD1 on 5 matching bases. V shed 3 bases and J shed 6 bases, with 15 bases lying between them. Germline V gives CDR1 MDHEN, CDR2 SYDVKM. CDR3 size: 16 residues. The CDR3 is CASSLIRVQVNSPLHF. CDR3 in DNA: TGTGCCAGCAGTTTGATAAGGGTACAGGTTAATTCACCCCTCCACTTT. Drawing the rest from reference TRBV28 and TRBJ1-6, the complete variable domain is DVKVTQSSRYLVKRTGEKVFLECVQDMDHENMFWYRQDPGLGLRLIYFSYDVKMKEKGDIPEGYSVSREKKERFSLILESASTNQTSMYLCASSLIRVQVNSPLHFGNGTRLTVT.

The chain uses TRBV11-1 and TRBJ2-7; TRBD2 matches at 14 bases. The CDR3 extends over 18 amino acids. V was clipped by 1 base and J by 0 bases; unmatched bases: 5. CDR1 is SGHAT, CDR2 FQDESV, per germline (reference sequence). The CDR3 sequence: CASSLVGTSGGYSYEQYF. The DNA of the CDR3 is TGTGCCAGCAGCTTAGTCGGGACTAGCGGGGGCTACTCCTACGAGCAGTACTTC.

The V and J genes are TRBV27 and TRBJ1-5; D unresolved. The CDR3 extends over 18 amino acids. CDR1 is MNHEY, CDR2 SMNVEV, per germline (reference sequence). V was shortened by 1 base and J by 2 bases, with 18 bases between the two germline ends. The CDR3 region has the DNA TGTGCCAGCAGTTTATTAGGAAGTGCCGGGGTTGGCAATCAGCCCCAGCATTTT. The encoded protein is CASSLLGSAGVGNQPQHF.

V gene TRBV6-1 combines with J gene TRBJ2-1; TRBD2 aligns across 10 bases. Germline CDR1 reads MNHNS; CDR2 reads SASEGT. The J segment lost 4 bases and the V segment lost 3 bases, leaving 6 bases of the junction unmatched. This CDR3 region has 16 residues. CDR3 sequence (DNA): TGTGCCAGCAGTGAGGTAGGACTAGCGGCTTACAATGAGCAGTTCTTC. As protein: CASSEVGLAAYNEQFF.